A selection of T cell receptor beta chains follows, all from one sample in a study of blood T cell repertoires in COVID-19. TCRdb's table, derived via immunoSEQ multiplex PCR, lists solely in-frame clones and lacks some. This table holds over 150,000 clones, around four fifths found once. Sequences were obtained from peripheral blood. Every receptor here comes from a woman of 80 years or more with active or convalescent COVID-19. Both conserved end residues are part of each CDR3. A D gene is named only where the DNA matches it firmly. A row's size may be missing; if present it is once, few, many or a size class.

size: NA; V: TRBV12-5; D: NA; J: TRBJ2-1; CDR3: CASGLIGGATNEQFF; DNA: TGTGCTAGTGGTTTGATAGGAGGGGCCACGAATGAGCAGTTCTTC
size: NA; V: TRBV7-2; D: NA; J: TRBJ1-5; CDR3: CASSQSGYNQPQHF; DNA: TGTGCCAGCAGTCAATCAGGGTACAATCAGCCCCAGCATTTT
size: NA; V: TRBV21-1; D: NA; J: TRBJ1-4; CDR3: CASSRLPLSGTVTEKLFF; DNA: TGTGCCAGCAGCCGGCTTCCTTTATCCGGGACAGTGACCGAAAAACTGTTTTTT
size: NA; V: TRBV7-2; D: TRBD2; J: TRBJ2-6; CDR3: CASSTRGGMVGAGANVLTF; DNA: TGTGCCAGCAGCACCCGCGGGGGGATGGTCGGGGCTGGGGCCAACGTCCTGACTTTC
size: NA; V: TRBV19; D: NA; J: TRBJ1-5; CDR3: CASTPGGLGNQPQHF; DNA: TGTGCCAGTACCCCCGGGGGGCTTGGCAATCAGCCCCAGCATTTT
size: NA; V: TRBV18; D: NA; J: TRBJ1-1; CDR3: CASSLNRGNTEAFF; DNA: TGTGCCAGCTCACTTAACCGGGGGAACACTGAAGCTTTCTTT
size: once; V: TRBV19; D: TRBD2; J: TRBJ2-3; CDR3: CASSIVLRGGPDTQYF; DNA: TGTGCCAGTAGTATAGTCTTGCGGGGGGGCCCAGATACGCAGTATTTT
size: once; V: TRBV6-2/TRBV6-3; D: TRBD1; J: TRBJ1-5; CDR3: CASSYWRDRNQPQHF; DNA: TGTGCCAGCAGTTACTGGCGGGACAGGAATCAGCCCCAGCATTTT
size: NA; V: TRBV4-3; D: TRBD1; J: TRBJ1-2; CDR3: CASSHNRGGYTF; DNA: TGCGCCAGCAGCCACAACAGGGGAGGCTACACCTTC
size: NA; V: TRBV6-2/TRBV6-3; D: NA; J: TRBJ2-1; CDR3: CASSYLGGTWGYNEQFF; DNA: TGTGCCAGCAGTTACCTTGGAGGGACTTGGGGATACAATGAGCAGTTCTTC
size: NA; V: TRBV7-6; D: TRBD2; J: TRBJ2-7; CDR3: CASSLTSGGSYEQYF; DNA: TGTGCCAGCAGCTTGACTAGCGGGGGCTCCTACGAGCAGTACTTC
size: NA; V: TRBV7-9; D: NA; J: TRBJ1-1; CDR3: CASSLARIQNTEAFF; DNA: TGTGCCAGCAGCTTAGCCAGGATCCAGAACACTGAAGCTTTCTTT
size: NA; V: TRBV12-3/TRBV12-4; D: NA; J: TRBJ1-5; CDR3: CASSRRAGQPQHF; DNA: TGTGCCAGCAGCCGGCGAGCAGGCCAGCCCCAGCATTTT
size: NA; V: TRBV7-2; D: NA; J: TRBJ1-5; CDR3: CASSLKSGAQHF; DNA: TGTGCCAGCAGCTTAAAGTCCGGAGCCCAGCATTTT
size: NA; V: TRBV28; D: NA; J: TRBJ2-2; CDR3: CASGPRQTGELFF; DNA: TGTGCCAGCGGCCCCCGACAAACCGGGGAGCTGTTTTTT
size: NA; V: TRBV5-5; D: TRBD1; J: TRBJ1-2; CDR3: CASSYDRGPGYGYTF; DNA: TGTGCCAGCAGCTACGACAGGGGCCCTGGCTATGGCTACACCTTC
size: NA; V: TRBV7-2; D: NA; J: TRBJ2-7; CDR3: CASSLAGGKVYEQYF; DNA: TGTGCCAGCAGCTTAGCGGGGGGAAAAGTCTACGAGCAGTACTTC
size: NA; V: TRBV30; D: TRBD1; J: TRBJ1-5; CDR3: CAWSVGGTGGGQPQHF; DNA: TGTGCCTGGAGTGTAGGGGGGACAGGGGGTGGTCAGCCCCAGCATTTT
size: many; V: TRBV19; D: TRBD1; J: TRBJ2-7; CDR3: CASSFRDSPSINF; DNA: TGTGCCAGTAGTTTCCGGGACAGCCCATCCATAAACTTC
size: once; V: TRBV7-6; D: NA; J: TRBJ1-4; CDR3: CASSLDQEKLFF; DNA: TGTGCCAGCAGCTTAGATCAAGAAAAACTGTTTTTT
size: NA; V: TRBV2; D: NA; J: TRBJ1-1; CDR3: CASSSPGTGNTEAFF; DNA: TGTGCCAGCAGCTCCCCCGGGACTGGGAACACTGAAGCTTTCTTT
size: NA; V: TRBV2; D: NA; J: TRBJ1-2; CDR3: CASSEVVAGGYTF; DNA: TGTGCCAGCAGTGAAGTGGTCGCGGGAGGCTACACCTTC
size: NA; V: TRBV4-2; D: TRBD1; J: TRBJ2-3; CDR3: CASSPTGDGADTQYF; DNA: TGTGCCAGCAGCCCTACAGGGGATGGCGCAGATACGCAGTATTTT
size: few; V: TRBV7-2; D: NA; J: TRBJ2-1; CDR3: CASSLGFRGAGEQFF; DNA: TGTGCCAGCAGCTTAGGTTTCCGGGGGGCCGGAGAGCAGTTCTTC
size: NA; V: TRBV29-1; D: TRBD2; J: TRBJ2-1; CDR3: CSVGSGGLYEQFF; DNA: TGCAGCGTTGGAAGCGGGGGGCTCTATGAGCAGTTCTTC
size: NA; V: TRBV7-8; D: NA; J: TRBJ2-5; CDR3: CASSLEGGGRETQYF; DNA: TGTGCCAGCAGCTTAGAAGGGGGTGGGCGAGAGACCCAGTACTTC
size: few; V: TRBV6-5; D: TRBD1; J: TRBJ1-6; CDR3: CASSYGDRYNSPLHF; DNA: TGTGCCAGCAGTTACGGGGACAGGTATAATTCACCCCTCCACTTT
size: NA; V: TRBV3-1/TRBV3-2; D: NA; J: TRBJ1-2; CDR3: CASSPERGNYGYTF; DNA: TGTGCCAGCAGCCCGGAAAGGGGTAACTATGGCTACACCTTC
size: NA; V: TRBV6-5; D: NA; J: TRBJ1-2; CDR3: CASSYQGNYGYTF; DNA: TGTGCCAGCAGTTACCAGGGGAACTATGGCTACACCTTC
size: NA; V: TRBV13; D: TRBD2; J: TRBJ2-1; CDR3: CASSPPPGLAGGPNEQFF; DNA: TGTGCCAGCAGCCCACCACCGGGACTAGCGGGGGGGCCCAATGAGCAGTTCTTC
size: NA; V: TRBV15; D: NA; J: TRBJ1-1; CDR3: CATSRDLDRMNTEAFF; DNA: TGTGCCACCAGCAGAGATCTCGACAGGATGAACACTGAAGCTTTCTTT
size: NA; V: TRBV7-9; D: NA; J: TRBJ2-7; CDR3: CASSRLPARTADYEQYF; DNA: TGTGCCAGCAGCCGCTTGCCAGCGCGGACAGCAGACTACGAGCAGTACTTC
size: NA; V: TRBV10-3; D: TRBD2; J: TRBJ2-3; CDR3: CAITSGGAGDTQYF; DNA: TGTGCCATCACCAGCGGGGGGGCTGGAGATACGCAGTATTTT
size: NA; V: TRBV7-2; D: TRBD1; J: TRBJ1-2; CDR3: CASSSRTGGNYGYTF; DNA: TGTGCCAGCAGCTCCCGGACAGGGGGCAACTATGGCTACACCTTC
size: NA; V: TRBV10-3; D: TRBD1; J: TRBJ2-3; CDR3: CAINPGQGPTDTQYF; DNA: TGTGCCATCAACCCGGGACAGGGTCCCACAGATACGCAGTATTTT
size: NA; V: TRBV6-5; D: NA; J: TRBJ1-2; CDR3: CASRGTNYGYTF; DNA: TGTGCCAGCAGGGGCACAAACTATGGCTACACCTTC
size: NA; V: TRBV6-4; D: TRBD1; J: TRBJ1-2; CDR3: CASRDPGQGAKGYTF; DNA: TGTGCCAGCCGAGATCCGGGACAGGGGGCGAAAGGCTACACCTTC
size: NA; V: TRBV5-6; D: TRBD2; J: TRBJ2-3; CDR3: CASSSYRGGLADTQYF; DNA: TGTGCCAGCAGCTCGTATCGGGGGGGCCTCGCAGATACGCAGTATTTT
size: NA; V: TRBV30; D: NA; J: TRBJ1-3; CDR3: CAWSVGRERSGNTIYF; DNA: TGTGCCTGGAGTGTAGGCAGGGAACGATCTGGAAACACCATATATTTT
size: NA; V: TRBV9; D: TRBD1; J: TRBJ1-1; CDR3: CASSVGQGLGNTEAFF; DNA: TGTGCCAGCAGCGTCGGACAGGGGTTGGGGAACACTGAAGCTTTCTTT
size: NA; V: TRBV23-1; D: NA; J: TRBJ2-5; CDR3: CASSQSPCNRVDWETQYF; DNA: TGCGCCAGCAGTCAATCCCCTTGTAACAGGGTGGATTGGGAGACCCAGTACTTC
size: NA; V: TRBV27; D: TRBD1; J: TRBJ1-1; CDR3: CASSSPHPGTGEAFF; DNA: TGTGCCAGCAGTTCGCCCCATCCCGGGACAGGTGAAGCTTTCTTT
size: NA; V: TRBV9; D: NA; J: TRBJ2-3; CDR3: CASSVAGAGASTDTQYF; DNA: TGTGCCAGCAGCGTAGCAGGGGCGGGCGCTAGCACAGATACGCAGTATTTT
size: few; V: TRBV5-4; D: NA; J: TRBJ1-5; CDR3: CASSLPDQPQHF; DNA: TGTGCCAGCAGCTTGCCAGATCAGCCCCAGCATTTT
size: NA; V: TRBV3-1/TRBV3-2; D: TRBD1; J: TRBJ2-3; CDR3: CASSPGQGIFTDTQYF; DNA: TGTGCCAGCAGCCCGGGACAGGGGATTTTTACAGATACGCAGTATTTT
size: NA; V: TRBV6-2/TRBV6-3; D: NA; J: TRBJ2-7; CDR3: CASSYAGENDEQYF; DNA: TGTGCCAGCAGTTACGCAGGGGAGAACGACGAGCAGTACTTC
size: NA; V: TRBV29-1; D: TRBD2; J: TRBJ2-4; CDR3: CSADSGAKNIQYF; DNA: TGCAGCGCCGATAGCGGGGCAAAAAACATTCAGTACTTC
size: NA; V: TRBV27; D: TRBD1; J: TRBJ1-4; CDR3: CASSPLRGTERSGKLFF; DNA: TGTGCCAGCAGTCCTTTGCGTGGGACAGAACGGAGCGGAAAACTGTTTTTT
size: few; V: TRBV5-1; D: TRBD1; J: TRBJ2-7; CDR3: CASSADRVLDEQYF; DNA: TGCGCCAGCAGCGCGGACAGGGTCCTGGACGAGCAGTACTTC
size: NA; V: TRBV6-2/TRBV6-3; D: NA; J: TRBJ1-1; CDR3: CASSYSGRRNPNTEAFF; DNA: TGTGCCAGCAGTTACTCAGGGAGGAGGAACCCGAACACTGAAGCTTTCTTT
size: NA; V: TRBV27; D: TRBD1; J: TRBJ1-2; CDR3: CAQPLVGTGFNYGYTF; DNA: TGTGCCCAACCCCTGGTCGGGACAGGGTTCAACTATGGCTACACCTTC
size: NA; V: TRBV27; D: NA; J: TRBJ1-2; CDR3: CASRPSRGIDGYTF; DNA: TGTGCCAGCAGGCCGTCCAGGGGAATAGATGGCTACACCTTC
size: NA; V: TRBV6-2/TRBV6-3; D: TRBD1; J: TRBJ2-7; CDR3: CASSTGGEQYF; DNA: TGTGCCAGCAGTACAGGGGGCGAGCAGTACTTC
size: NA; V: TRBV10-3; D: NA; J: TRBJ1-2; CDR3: CAISESQLYGYTF; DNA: TGTGCCATCAGTGAGTCACAGCTCTATGGCTACACCTTC
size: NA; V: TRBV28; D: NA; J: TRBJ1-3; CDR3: CASSLYRAASGNTIYF; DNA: TGTGCCAGCAGTTTGTACAGGGCCGCCTCTGGAAACACCATATATTTT
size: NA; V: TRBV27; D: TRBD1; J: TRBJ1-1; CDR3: CASSSPGQNPTEAFF; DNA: TGTGCCAGCAGTTCTCCGGGACAGAATCCCACTGAAGCTTTCTTT
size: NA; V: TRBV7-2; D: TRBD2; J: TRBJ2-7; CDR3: CASSFGLAAEQYF; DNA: TGTGCCAGCAGCTTCGGACTAGCGGCCGAGCAGTACTTC
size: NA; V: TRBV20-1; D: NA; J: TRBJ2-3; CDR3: CSASPGTGSTDTQYF; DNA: TGCAGTGCTAGTCCGGGAACAGGGAGCACAGATACGCAGTATTTT
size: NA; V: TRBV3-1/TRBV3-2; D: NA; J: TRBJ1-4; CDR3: CASSPLVQGPNEKLFF; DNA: TGTGCCAGCAGCCCGTTGGTCCAGGGCCCTAATGAAAAACTGTTTTTT
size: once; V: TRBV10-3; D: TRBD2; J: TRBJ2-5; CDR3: CAISESSGAGGTAQYF; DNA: TGTGCCATCAGTGAGTCGAGTGGTGCGGGGGGGACGGCCCAGTACTTC